The sequence of this T cell receptor (beta chain) was determined in a study of blood T cell repertoires in COVID-19. As handled by the study authors: Scientists estimated how many nucleated cells there were by amplifying reference gene primers. Sequencing used immunoSEQ multiplex PCR; TCRdb keeps in-frame clones, though not all of them. That table furnishes V, J and clone size, whereas the DNA furnished D and trimming. The table includes about 180,000 clones, 80% to 90% detected once. The V gene lost 0 bases and the J gene lost 6 bases, with 15 bases spanning the gap. The germline CDR1 and CDR2 sequences are MRHNA and SNTAGT. This CDR3 contains 16 residues. This clone was picked up one time.

Material: peripheral blood. This sequence originates from a man aged 40-49 years with active or convalescent COVID-19. This chain joins TRBV6-4 and TRBJ2-1; a weak D match, TRBD1 (6 bases). CDR3 sequence (DNA): TGTGCCAGCAGTGACTCGGGGAAAACAGGGATCAATGAGCAGTTCTTC. It is translated as CASSDSGKTGINEQFF.